The rows below give T cell receptor beta chains drawn from one sample of a study of T cell responses to AZD1222 COVID-19 vaccine. The table came from immunoSEQ multiplex PCR; TCRdb's copy has only in-frame clones and leaves some out. This sample has 27,000 or so clones, with 92% found just once. The sample was peripheral blood, taken 28 days after the second AZD1222 dose. Every receptor here comes from an adult who received the AZD1222 COVID-19 vaccine. Both conserved end residues are part of each CDR3. D genes are given only for firm matches. Clone size is shown for a subset of rows, as once, few, many or a class of expanded clone.

>.|.|TRBV7-2|TRBJ2-1
TGTGCCAGCACCCTCGGGACACCCGGGGGCAATGAGCAGTTCTTC
CASTLGTPGGNEQFF
>.|TRBD1|TRBV7-9|TRBJ2-3
TGTGCCAGCAGCTTACAGGGGGACACGCAGTATTTT
CASSLQGDTQYF
>.|.|TRBV9|TRBJ1-3
TGTGCCAGCAGCGTAGGATCTAGGGGCTCTGGAAACACCATATATTTT
CASSVGSRGSGNTIYF
>.|TRBD1|TRBV7-2|TRBJ1-3
TGTGCCAGCAGCTTAGTTGGGACAGGCTCTGGAAACACCATATATTTT
CASSLVGTGSGNTIYF
>.|TRBD1|TRBV24-1|TRBJ2-7
TGTGCCACCAGTGATTTACCGGGACAGGTCTCACGCACGGGCGAGCAGTACTTC
CATSDLPGQVSRTGEQYF
>once|.|TRBV6-1|TRBJ1-1
TGTGCCAGCAGTGGGGATATAAAGGACAACATGAACACTGAAGCTTTCTTT
CASSGDIKDNMNTEAFF
>.|TRBD2|TRBV5-1|TRBJ2-7
TGCGCCAGTGGGACTAGCTTCTACGAGCAGTACTTC
CASGTSFYEQYF
>.|.|TRBV7-3|TRBJ1-6
TGTGCCAGCAGCTTAGAGGGGAGTTCACCCCTCCACTTT
CASSLEGSSPLHF
>.|TRBD2|TRBV19|TRBJ2-1
TGTGCCACCGGACTAGCGAGCTCCTACAATGAGCAGTTCTTC
CATGLASSYNEQFF
>once|.|TRBV6-5|TRBJ1-4
TGTGCCAGCAGCCAGGGGCAGTTAAGTAATGAAAAACTGTTTTTT
CASSQGQLSNEKLFF
>once|.|TRBV15|TRBJ1-3
TGTGCCACCAGCAGAGAAAGTAACTCTGGAAACACCATATATTTT
CATSRESNSGNTIYF
>.|.|TRBV6-5|TRBJ2-2
TGTGCCAGCACAATTAACACCGGGGAGCTGTTTTTT
CASTINTGELFF
>once|TRBD2|TRBV7-2|TRBJ2-7
TGTGCCAGCAGCTCGGGACTAGTTGGCGAGCAGTACTTC
CASSSGLVGEQYF
>.|.|TRBV5-4|TRBJ2-4
TGTGCCAGCAGCTTGGACAGGGACCCCCCGTACAAAAACATTCAGTACTTC
CASSLDRDPPYKNIQYF
>once|TRBD2|TRBV28|TRBJ2-1
TGTGCCAGCAGAAGAGCGGGAGTCAACAATGAGCAGTTCTTC
CASRRAGVNNEQFF
>.|.|TRBV11-3|TRBJ2-2
TGTGCCAGCAGCTTAACCGGGACCAACACCGGGGAGCTGTTTTTT
CASSLTGTNTGELFF
>.|.|TRBV25-1|TRBJ2-7
TGTGCCAGCAGTGAATTCCCCCCAAAACGGGAGCAGTACTTC
CASSEFPPKREQYF
>.|TRBD2|TRBV5-6|TRBJ2-2
TGTGCCAGCACCACACCCCGGACTAGCGTAACGAACACCGGGGAGCTGTTTTTT
CASTTPRTSVTNTGELFF
>.|TRBD2|TRBV6-5|TRBJ2-3
TGTGCCAGCAGTTCCCGACTAGCGGCCACAGATACGCAGTATTTT
CASSSRLAATDTQYF
>.|TRBD2|TRBV6-2/TRBV6-3|TRBJ2-2
TGTGCCAGCAGTTCTAGCGGGTATAACACCGGGGAGCTGTTTTTT
CASSSSGYNTGELFF
>.|.|TRBV7-8|TRBJ1-1
TGTGCCAGCAGCTTAGATAAGGGACTTAATGAAGCTTTCTTT
CASSLDKGLNEAFF
>.|.|TRBV29-1|TRBJ2-3
TGCAGCGTTGAGTTTTCAGGCGGCACAGATACGCAGTATTTT
CSVEFSGGTDTQYF
>.|.|TRBV5-1|TRBJ2-1
TGCGCCAGCACCCTAACCCCCTCAGGTAGGAGTGAGCAGTTCTTC
CASTLTPSGRSEQFF
>.|.|TRBV3-1/TRBV3-2|TRBJ2-3
TGTGCCAGCAGCCAAAGTGGCGCAGATACGCAGTATTTT
CASSQSGADTQYF
>.|.|TRBV6-5|TRBJ2-5
TGTGCCAGCAGATCCTACCCAGGGCAGCAAGAGACCCAGTACTTC
CASRSYPGQQETQYF
>.|.|TRBV5-6|TRBJ1-2
TGTGCCAGCAGCTTGGCAAAGGGAGGCTATGGCTACACCTTC
CASSLAKGGYGYTF
>.|.|TRBV4-1|TRBJ2-7
TGCGCCAGCAGCCAAGATCACGAAGCCGGGAGCGCTAGCTACGAGCAGTACTTC
CASSQDHEAGSASYEQYF
>once|TRBD1|TRBV7-2|TRBJ2-1
TGTGCCAGCAGCCTACCGGGACAGGGGGGTAGAGTCCAGTTCTTC
CASSLPGQGGRVQFF
>.|.|TRBV2|TRBJ1-5
TGTGCCAGCACCCTCAGCTGGGTGGACCAGCCCCAGCATTTT
CASTLSWVDQPQHF
>few|TRBD2|TRBV29-1|TRBJ2-7
TGCAGCGCCAGAGGGACTAGCGGTACCTACGAGCAGTACTTC
CSARGTSGTYEQYF
>.|TRBD1|TRBV11-2|TRBJ2-5
TGTGCCAGCAGCTTAGACAGGGGGCGAGAGACCCAGTACTTC
CASSLDRGRETQYF
>once|.|TRBV7-2|TRBJ2-7
TGTGCCAGCAGCTTAAGTTTGGGGGAGCAGTACTTC
CASSLSLGEQYF
>.|.|TRBV7-2|TRBJ1-4
TGTGCCAGCAGCGCCCAAAGAAGGAGGACTGAAAAACTGTTTTTT
CASSAQRRRTEKLFF
>.|TRBD1|TRBV28|TRBJ1-2
TGTGCCAGCAGTCCTCGACAGGGTCTTATTATCCACACCTTC
CASSPRQGLIIHTF